The 10 T cell receptor beta chains below all came from one sample that was sequenced in a study of cytomegalovirus exposure and HLA in healthy donors. PCR amplification relied on 60 Vbeta primers (plus 13 Jbeta primers). TCRdb keeps only in-frame clones here, not all; method: immunoSEQ multiplex PCR. The repertoire includes over 150,000 clones, 75% to 85% of them detected once, and less than 9% sits in the top ten. What was sequenced was PBMCs. Receptors originate from a man aged 30 to 39 in good health and CMV-seropositive.

V is TRBV13 and J is TRBJ1-2; possibly TRBD1 for D (6 bases). CDR1 is PRHDT, CDR2 FYEKMQ, per germline (reference sequence). This CDR3 is built from 13 residues. Trimming stripped 5 bases from V and 9 bases from J, with 16 bases between. The CDR3 bases are TGTGCCAGCAGCGTGGACAGAAAGTTCAGCTACACCTTC. This encodes CASSVDRKFSYTF.

On this clone: A read error may account for a junction end that differs from germline. The V gene is TRBV9, the J gene TRBJ1-1; D gene ambiguous. The germline gives CDR1 SGDLS, CDR2 YYNGEE. The CDR3 extends over 14 amino acids. CDR3 DNA sequence: TGTGCCAGCAACGTAGTTATGGGCCTTGGTGAAGCTTTCTTT. Translated: CASNVVMGLGEAFF.

The rearrangement uses TRBV11-2 and TRBJ1-4; 7 nucleotides match TRBD1. The V and J ends lost 5 bases and 0 bases, in that order; junction bases with no gene match: 6. The CDR3 runs 16 residues. Per the germline V gene, CDR1 is SGHAT and CDR2 is FQNNGV. The CDR3 region has the DNA TGTGCCAGCAGCCCGGGACAGCTTGCAACTAATGAAAAACTGTTTTTT. Protein sequence: CASSPGQLATNEKLFF.

In this sample, this clone turned up once. The chain recombines TRBV10-1 with TRBJ1-5, with a tentative D call TRBD1 (5 bases). This CDR3 region has 15 residues. The germline V and J ends were trimmed by 6 bases and 0 bases, with 12 bases remaining between them. Germline V gives CDR1 WNHNN, CDR2 SYGVQD (reference sequence). The CDR3 here is CASRGTDYSNQPQHF. CDR3 coding DNA: TGCGCCAGCAGGGGGACGGACTATAGCAATCAGCCCCAGCATTTT.

This chain connects TRBV6-5 to TRBJ2-7, with D maybe TRBD2 (6 bases). The CDR3 is made up of 15 amino acids. CDR1 is MNHEY and CDR2 is SVGAGI in the germline V gene. Trimming pared 7 bases from V and 1 base from J, leaving 17 bases between. The CDR3 DNA sequence: TGTGCCAGCACCCTCTTCAACGGAGGGTCCTACGAGCAGTACTTC. As protein: CASTLFNGGSYEQYF.

The chain combines TRBV7-8 with TRBJ2-7; tentatively, D is TRBD2 (5 bases). The germline V gene has CDR1 SGHVS and CDR2 FQNEAQ. Between the trimmed V and J ends, which lost 0 bases and 2 bases, there was a span of 8 bases. The CDR3 spans 14 residues. CDR3 region: CASSLAAAAYEQYF. The CDR3 region has the DNA TGTGCCAGCAGCTTAGCAGCGGCCGCCTACGAGCAGTACTTC.

The chain combines TRBV27 with TRBJ1-1; D is possibly TRBD1 (5 bases). CDR3 length: 12 amino acids. Trimming removed 3 bases from V and 10 bases from J, with 12 bases in between. Germline V gene sequence: CDR1 MNHEY, CDR2 SMNVEV (reference sequence). CDR3 sequence reads: CASSFPGRGAFF. CDR3 nucleotides: TGTGCCAGCAGTTTCCCAGGGAGGGGAGCTTTCTTT.

The genes are TRBV6-1 and TRBJ1-2; D might be TRBD1 (6 bases). V was cut by 8 bases and J by 8 bases, with 15 bases left in between. CDR1 MNHNS and CDR2 SASEGT come from the germline V gene. The CDR3 covers 12 residues. Here the CDR3 DNA reads TGTGCCAGCCAACAGGGAGAGATGGGCTACACCTTC. Protein sequence: CASQQGEMGYTF.

This clone was seen more than once but under ten times. The chain carries TRBV6-6 and TRBJ2-3, with D possibly matching TRBD1 (6 bases). V shed 6 bases and J shed 2 bases, with 12 bases lying between them. There are 14 residues in the CDR3. Germline loops: CDR1 MNHNY, CDR2 SVGAGI (reference sequence). For the CDR3, the DNA is TGTGCCAGCAGCGGACAGCTGCCCACAGATACGCAGTATTTT. It is translated as CASSGQLPTDTQYF.

V gene TRBV6-1 combines with J gene TRBJ1-4; no definite D call. CDR3 size: 14 residues. Germline CDR1 is MNHNS and CDR2 is SASEGT. The V gene lost 4 bases and the J gene lost 5 bases, with 11 bases spanning the gap. The CDR3 DNA follows: TGTGCCAGCAGTGTTTTGGCAGGCAATGAAAAACTGTTTTTT. Translated, it gives CASSVLAGNEKLFF.